Each of the 4 T cell receptor beta chains below was sequenced from the same sample in a study of molecular identifiers for immune sequencing clone quantification. TCRdb fed the PCR reads into MiXCR, producing one record per CDR3 protein. Of 300,000 to 400,000 distinct CDR3 sequences listed, roughly 23% were seen once; the top ten hold about 0.74%. Input material: naive CD8+ T cells from blood, with Jurkat cell RNA spiked in. The subset: FACS-sorted CD8+CD4-CCR7+CD45RA+ naive T cells. These receptors all come from a human donor in good health. Some libraries in this study had Jurkat cell RNA spiked in.

The rearrangement joins TRBV27 to TRBJ2-7; 8 nucleotides align to TRBD1. Germline V gene sequence: CDR1 MNHEY, CDR2 SMNVEV (reference sequence). This CDR3 has 14 amino acids. V trimming: 3 bases; J trimming: 2 bases; junction bases outside the gene matches: 3. In nucleotides, the CDR3 is TGTGCCAGCAGTTTGACAGGGGTGACCTACGAGCAGTACTTC. It codes for CASSLTGVTYEQYF.

This clonotype was picked up many times. The rearrangement joins TRBV7-9 to TRBJ1-1, with unresolved D. Germline lookup yields CDR1 SEHNR and CDR2 FQNEAQ (reference sequence). The CDR3 covers 13 residues. V lost 5 bases, J lost 5 bases, and 12 bases lay in between. The CDR3 is CASSPPGWTEAFF. CDR3 DNA sequence: TGTGCCAGCAGCCCTCCCGGGTGGACTGAAGCTTTCTTT.

This clonotype showed up just a few times. The CDR3 is CASSIGRDTEAFF. CDR3 DNA sequence: TGTGCCAGTAGTATCGGAAGGGACACTGAAGCTTTCTTT. V gene TRBV19 combines with J gene TRBJ1-1; no reliable D call. CDR3 length: 13 residues. V lost 3 bases, J lost 3 bases, and 8 bases lay in between. Germline CDR1 and CDR2: LNHDA and SQIVND (reference sequence).

This clonotype was counted only a few times. The chain carries TRBV12-3 or TRBV12-4 and TRBJ2-3; TRBD2 matches at 14 bases. This CDR3 contains 18 residues. With V trimmed by 6 bases and J by 1 base, 9 bases remained unmatched. CDR3 loop: CASSPGLAGASGTDTQYF. The CDR3 DNA is TGTGCCAGCAGCCCGGGACTAGCGGGGGCCTCTGGCACAGATACGCAGTATTTT.